This T cell receptor (beta chain) emerged from a study of blood T cells in healthy people across ages. Study overall: About one barcoded TCR beta cDNA was captured per two T cells.

This clonotype was seen ten or more times. What it binds is unknown. Whole-study findings and limits: Unknown CMV status may confound age-related changes in expanded clones. Observed TCR beta diversity showed a strong correlation with the percentage of naive T cells as measured by flow cytometry.

A sample-barcoded 5' primer and a J-beta primer mix were used in a second PCR of roughly 7 to 11 cycles. Through a template-switch adaptor with 12 random nucleotides, each cDNA molecule received a tag. MiXCR, applied by TCRdb to the 5' RACE reads, yields one record per CDR3 protein. The sample consists of 870,000 or so distinct CDR3 sequences, 25% to 30% of them appearing once. Source material: blood. The TCR sequence derives from a woman at least 80 years old in good health.

Here the CDR3 DNA reads TGTGCCAGCAGCTTTAACCGGGCCACTAACAATGAGCAGTTCTTC. This encodes CASSFNRATNNEQFF. This chain uses TRBV7-6 with TRBJ2-1; no reliable D call. In germline, CDR1 is SGHVS, CDR2 FNYEAQ. V was clipped by 3 bases and J by 5 bases, with 14 bases between them. CDR3 length equals 15 residues.